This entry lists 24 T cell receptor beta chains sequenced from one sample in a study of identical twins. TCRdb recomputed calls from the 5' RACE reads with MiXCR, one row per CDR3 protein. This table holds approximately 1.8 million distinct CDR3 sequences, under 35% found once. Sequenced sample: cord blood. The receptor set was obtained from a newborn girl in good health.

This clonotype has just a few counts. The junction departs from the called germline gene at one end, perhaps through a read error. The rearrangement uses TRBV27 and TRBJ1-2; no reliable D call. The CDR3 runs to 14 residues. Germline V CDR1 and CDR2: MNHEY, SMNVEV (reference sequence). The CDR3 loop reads CASSLGGPGYRYTF. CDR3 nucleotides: TGTGCCAGCAGTTTGGGCGGTCCCGGCTATCGCTACACCTTC.

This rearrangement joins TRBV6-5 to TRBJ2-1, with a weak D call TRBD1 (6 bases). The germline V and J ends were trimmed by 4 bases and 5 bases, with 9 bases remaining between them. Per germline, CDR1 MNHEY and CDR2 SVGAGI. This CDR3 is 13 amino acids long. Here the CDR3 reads CASSWDTNNEQFF. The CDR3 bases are TGTGCCAGCAGTTGGGACACCAACAATGAGCAGTTCTTC.

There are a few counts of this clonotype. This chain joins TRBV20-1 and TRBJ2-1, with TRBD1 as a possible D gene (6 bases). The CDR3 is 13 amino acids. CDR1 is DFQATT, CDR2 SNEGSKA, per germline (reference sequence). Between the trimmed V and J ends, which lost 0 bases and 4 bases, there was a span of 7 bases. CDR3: CSARDGQYNEQFF. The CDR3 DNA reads TGCAGTGCTAGAGATGGACAGTACAATGAGCAGTTCTTC.

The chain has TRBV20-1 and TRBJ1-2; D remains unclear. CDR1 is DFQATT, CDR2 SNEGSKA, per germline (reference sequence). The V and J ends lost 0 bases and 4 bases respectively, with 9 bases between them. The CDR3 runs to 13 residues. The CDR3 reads CSARDDLGYGYTF. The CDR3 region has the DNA TGCAGTGCTAGAGACGACCTAGGCTATGGCTACACCTTC.

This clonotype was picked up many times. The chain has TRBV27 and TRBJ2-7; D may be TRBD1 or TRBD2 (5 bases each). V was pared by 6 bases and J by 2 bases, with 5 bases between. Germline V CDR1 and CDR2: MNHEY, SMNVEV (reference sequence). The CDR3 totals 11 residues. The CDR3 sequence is CASRGAYEQYF. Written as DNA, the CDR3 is TGTGCCAGCAGGGGGGCCTACGAGCAGTACTTC.

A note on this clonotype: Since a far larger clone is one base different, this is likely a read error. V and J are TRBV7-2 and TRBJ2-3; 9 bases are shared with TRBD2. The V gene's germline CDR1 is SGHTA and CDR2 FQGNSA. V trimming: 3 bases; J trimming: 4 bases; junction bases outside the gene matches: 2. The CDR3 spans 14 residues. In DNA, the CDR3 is TGTGCCAGCAGCTTCCGGACTAGCGCAGATACGCAGTATTTT. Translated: CASSFRTSADTQYF.

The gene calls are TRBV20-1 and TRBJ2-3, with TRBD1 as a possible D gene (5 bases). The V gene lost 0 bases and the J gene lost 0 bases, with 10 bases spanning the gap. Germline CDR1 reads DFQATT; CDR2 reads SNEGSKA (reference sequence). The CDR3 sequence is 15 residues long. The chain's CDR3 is CSARDMTESTDTQYF. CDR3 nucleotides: TGCAGTGCTAGAGATATGACAGAAAGCACAGATACGCAGTATTTT.

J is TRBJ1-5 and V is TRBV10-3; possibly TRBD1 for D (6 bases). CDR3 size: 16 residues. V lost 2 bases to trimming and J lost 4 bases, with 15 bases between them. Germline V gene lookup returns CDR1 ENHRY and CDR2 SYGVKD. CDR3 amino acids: CAISEGWGTPNQPQHF. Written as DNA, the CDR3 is TGTGCCATCAGTGAGGGTTGGGGGACACCGAATCAGCCCCAGCATTTT.

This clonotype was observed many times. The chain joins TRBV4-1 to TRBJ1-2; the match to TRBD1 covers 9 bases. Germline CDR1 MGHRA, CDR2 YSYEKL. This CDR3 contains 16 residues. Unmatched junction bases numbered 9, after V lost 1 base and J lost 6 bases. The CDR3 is CASSQVRDREADGYTF. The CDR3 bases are TGCGCCAGCAGCCAAGTGCGGGACAGGGAAGCGGATGGCTACACCTTC.

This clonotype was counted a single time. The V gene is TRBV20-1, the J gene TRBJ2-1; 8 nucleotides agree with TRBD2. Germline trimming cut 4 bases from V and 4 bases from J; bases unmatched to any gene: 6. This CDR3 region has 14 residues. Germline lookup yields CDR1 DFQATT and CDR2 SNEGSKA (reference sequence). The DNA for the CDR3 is TGCAGTGCTACTAGGACTAGCCGATACAATGAGCAGTTCTTC. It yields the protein CSATRTSRYNEQFF.

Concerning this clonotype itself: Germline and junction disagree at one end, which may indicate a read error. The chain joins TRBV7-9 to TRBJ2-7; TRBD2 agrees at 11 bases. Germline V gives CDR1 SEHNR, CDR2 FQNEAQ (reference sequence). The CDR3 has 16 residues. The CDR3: CAGSRTTSGGNYEQYF. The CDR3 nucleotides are TGTGCCGGCAGCCGGACCACTAGCGGGGGAAATTACGAGCAGTACTTC.

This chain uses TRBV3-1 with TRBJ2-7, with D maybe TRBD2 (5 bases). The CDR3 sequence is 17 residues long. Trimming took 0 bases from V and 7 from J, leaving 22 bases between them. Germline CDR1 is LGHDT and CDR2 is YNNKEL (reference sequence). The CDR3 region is CASSQDFSVRTIREQYF. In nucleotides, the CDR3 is TGTGCCAGCAGCCAAGATTTTAGCGTCCGTACTATACGTGAGCAGTACTTC.

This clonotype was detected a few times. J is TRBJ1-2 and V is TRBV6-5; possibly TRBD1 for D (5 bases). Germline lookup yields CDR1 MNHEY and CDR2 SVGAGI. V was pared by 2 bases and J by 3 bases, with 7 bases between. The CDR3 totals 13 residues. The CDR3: CASSYEQDYGYTF. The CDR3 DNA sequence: TGTGCCAGCAGTTACGAACAGGACTATGGCTACACCTTC.

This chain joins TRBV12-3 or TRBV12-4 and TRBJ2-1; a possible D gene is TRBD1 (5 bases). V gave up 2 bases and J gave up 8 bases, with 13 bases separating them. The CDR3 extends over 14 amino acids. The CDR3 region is CASSLSPRVDEQFF. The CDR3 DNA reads TGTGCCAGCAGTTTAAGCCCCAGGGTGGATGAGCAGTTCTTC.

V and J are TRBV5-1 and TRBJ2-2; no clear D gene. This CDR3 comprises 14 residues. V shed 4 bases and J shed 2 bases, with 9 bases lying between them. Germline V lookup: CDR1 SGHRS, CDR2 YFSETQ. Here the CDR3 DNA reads TGCGCCAGCAGCGGCGCAGGTAACACCGGGGAGCTGTTTTTT. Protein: CASSGAGNTGELFF.

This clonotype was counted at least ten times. CDR3: CATSDFQGATVNEQFF. The DNA for the CDR3 is TGTGCCACCAGTGATTTTCAGGGGGCGACGGTCAATGAGCAGTTCTTC. V is TRBV24-1 and J is TRBJ2-1, with 8 bases identical to TRBD1. V trimming: 1 base; J trimming: 6 bases; junction bases outside the gene matches: 7. Germline V gene lookup returns CDR1 KGHDR and CDR2 SFDVKD. The CDR3 is made up of 16 amino acids.

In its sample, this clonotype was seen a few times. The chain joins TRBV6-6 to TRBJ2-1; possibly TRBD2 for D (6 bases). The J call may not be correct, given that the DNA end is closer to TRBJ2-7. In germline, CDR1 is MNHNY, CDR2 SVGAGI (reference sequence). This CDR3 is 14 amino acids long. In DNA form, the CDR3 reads TGTGCCAGCAGTTACACTAGCTCCTACAATGAGCAGTACTTC. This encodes CASSYTSSYNEQYF.

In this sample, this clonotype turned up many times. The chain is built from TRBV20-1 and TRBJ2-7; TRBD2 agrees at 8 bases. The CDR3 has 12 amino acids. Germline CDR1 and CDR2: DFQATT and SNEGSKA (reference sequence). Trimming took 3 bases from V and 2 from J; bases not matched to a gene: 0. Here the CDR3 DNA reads TGCAGTGCTAGTAGCGGGACCTACGAGCAGTACTTC. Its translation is CSASSGTYEQYF.

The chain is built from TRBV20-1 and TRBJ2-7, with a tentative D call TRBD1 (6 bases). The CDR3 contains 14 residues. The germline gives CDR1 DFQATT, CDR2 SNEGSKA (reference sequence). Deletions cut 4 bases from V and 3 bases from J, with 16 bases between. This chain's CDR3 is CSATQGSADYEQYF. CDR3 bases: TGCAGTGCTACTCAGGGGTCGGCGGACTACGAGCAGTACTTC.

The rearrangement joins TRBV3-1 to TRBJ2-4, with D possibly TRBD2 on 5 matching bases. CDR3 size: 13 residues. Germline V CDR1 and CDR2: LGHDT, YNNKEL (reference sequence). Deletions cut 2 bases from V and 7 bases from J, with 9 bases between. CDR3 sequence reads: CASSQHGENIQYF. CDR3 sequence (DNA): TGTGCCAGCAGCCAACATGGGGAGAACATTCAGTACTTC. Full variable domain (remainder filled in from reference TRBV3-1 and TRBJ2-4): DTAVSQTPKYLVTQMGNDKSIKCEQNLGHDTMYWYKQDSKKFLKIMFSYNNKELIINETVPNRFSPKSPDKAHLNLHINSLELGDSAVYFCASSQHGENIQYFGAGTRLSVL.

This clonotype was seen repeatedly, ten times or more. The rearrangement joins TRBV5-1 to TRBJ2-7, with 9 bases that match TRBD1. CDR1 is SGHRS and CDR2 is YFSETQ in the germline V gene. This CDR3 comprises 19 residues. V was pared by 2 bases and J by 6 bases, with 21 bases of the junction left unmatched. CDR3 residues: CASSLLDIAWDRETGEQYF. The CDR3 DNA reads TGCGCCAGCAGCTTACTTGATATCGCCTGGGACAGGGAGACTGGCGAGCAGTACTTC.

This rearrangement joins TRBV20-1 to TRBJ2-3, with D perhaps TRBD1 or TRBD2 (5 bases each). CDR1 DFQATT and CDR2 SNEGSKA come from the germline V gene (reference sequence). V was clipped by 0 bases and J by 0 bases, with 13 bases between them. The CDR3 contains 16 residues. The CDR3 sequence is CSARDGGRPSTDTQYF. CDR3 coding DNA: TGCAGTGCTAGAGATGGGGGACGCCCTAGCACAGATACGCAGTATTTT.

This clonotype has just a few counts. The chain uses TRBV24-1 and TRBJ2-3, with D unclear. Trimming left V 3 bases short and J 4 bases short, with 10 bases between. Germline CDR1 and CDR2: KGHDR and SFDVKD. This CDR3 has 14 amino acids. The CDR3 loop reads CATSDTGSSDTQYF. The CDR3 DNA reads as TGTGCCACCAGTGATACCGGGTCCTCAGATACGCAGTATTTT.

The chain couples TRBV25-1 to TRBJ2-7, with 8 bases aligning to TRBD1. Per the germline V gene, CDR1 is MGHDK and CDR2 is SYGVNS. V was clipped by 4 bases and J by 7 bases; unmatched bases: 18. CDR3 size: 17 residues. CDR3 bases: TGTGCCAGCAGTGCCCCGACAGGGGACTGGCAAGGCAATGAGCAGTACTTC. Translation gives CASSAPTGDWQGNEQYF.